The present T cell receptor (beta chain) was sequenced within a study of blood T cell repertoires in COVID-19. Study details: From T cells, B-cell-depleted T cells, or PBMCs came the material, which was cDNA or gDNA.

After removal of 4 bases from V and 3 bases from J, the junction contained 8 bases not matched to a gene. Looked up from germline, CDR1 is LGHNA and CDR2 is YSLEER. This CDR3 comprises 15 residues. Clones were sequenced by immunoSEQ multiplex PCR, and TCRdb holds only the in-frame ones, with some missing. The sample holds 140,000 to 150,000 clones, 84% seen once. The chain employs TRBV4-3 and TRBJ1-2; 7 nucleotides line up with TRBD1. This clonotype originated in a woman in her 50s who had been exposed to COVID-19. The sample comprised PBMCs or T cells enriched from blood (not recorded which). The CDR3 nucleotides read TGCGCCAGCAGCCCCCTTCGGGACAGTGACTATGGCTACACCTTC. Translating it yields CASSPLRDSDYGYTF.